This T cell receptor (beta chain) was recovered during a study of CD8 T cells in ankylosing spondylitis. This clonotype was counted a few times. As yet, its antigen is unknown. Deletions cut 0 bases from V and 6 bases from J, with 18 bases between. Germline loops: CDR1 LGHNA, CDR2 YNFKEQ. The length of the CDR3 is 16 residues. From the 5' RACE reads, TCRdb called clonotypes with MiXCR, one entry per CDR3 protein. The sample contains about 400,000 distinct CDR3 sequences, roughly 22% of which appear only once. Study results and caveats: It appeared that ankylosing spondylitis blood was characterized by a TCR beta motif of fewer than ten highly homologous variants. Earlier work had already found some motif variants in reactive arthritis synovial fluid and blood.

Sequencing was carried out using blood, either unsorted or a sorted T cell fraction (not recorded which). This TCR was sampled from a male donor with ankylosing spondylitis or in good health (not recorded which). This rearrangement joins TRBV4-2 to TRBJ2-7, with D perhaps TRBD1 (6 bases). CDR3 amino acids: CASSQDPLQGLGEQYF. CDR3 nucleotides: TGTGCCAGCAGCCAAGATCCCTTACAGGGCTTAGGCGAGCAGTACTTC.